Listed here are 5 T cell receptor beta chains from one sample, sequenced in a study of response to subunit inactivated influenza vaccine. MiXCR, applied by TCRdb to the RT-PCR reads, yields one record per CDR3 protein. The sample includes roughly 650,000 distinct CDR3 sequences, about 15% seen only once; the top ten take approximately 7.6%. This material consisted of PBMCs from blood, taken less than 15 days before vaccination. These receptors all stem from a man aged 50 or older who received an inactivated influenza vaccine.

The gene calls are TRBV4-3 and TRBJ2-1, with 11 bases lining up with TRBD2. The CDR3 length is 16 residues. Looked up from germline, CDR1 is LGHNA and CDR2 is YSLEER. V lost 1 base to trimming and J lost 10 bases; unmatched junction nucleotides: 9. The CDR3 region has the DNA TGCGCCAGCAGCCAAGTGGCTAGCGGGAGGATTGGGGAGCAGTTCTTC. Translation gives CASSQVASGRIGEQFF.

This chain links TRBV5-5 with TRBJ2-1; tentatively, D is TRBD1 or TRBD2 (5 bases each). CDR3 length: 17 residues. The V and J ends lost 0 bases and 0 bases respectively, with 13 bases between them. Germline loops: CDR1 SGHKS, CDR2 YYEKEE (reference sequence). CDR3: CASSLVRGATSYNEQFF. Here the CDR3 DNA reads TGTGCCAGCAGCTTGGTCCGAGGGGCCACCTCCTACAATGAGCAGTTCTTC.

The chain has TRBV6-1 and TRBJ2-3; D possibly matches TRBD1 or TRBD2 (5 bases each). Per germline, CDR1 MNHNS and CDR2 SASEGT. The CDR3 totals 16 residues. With 0 bases removed from V and 6 bases from J, the gap between germline ends came to 16 bases. The CDR3 loop is CASSEAVNRRPDTQYF. The DNA of the CDR3 is TGTGCCAGCAGTGAAGCGGTCAACAGGAGGCCGGATACGCAGTATTTT.

This clonotype showed up just a few times. The gene calls are TRBV7-2 and TRBJ2-2; D unresolved. CDR1 is SGHTA, CDR2 FQGNSA, per germline. V was cut by 4 bases and J by 4 bases, with 13 bases left in between. The CDR3 consists of 15 residues. Here the CDR3 DNA reads TGTGCCAGCAGCTCCCCTCGAGGATCCACCGGGGAGCTGTTTTTT. As protein: CASSSPRGSTGELFF.

The chain carries TRBV3-1 and TRBJ2-7; D gene ambiguous. This CDR3 comprises 16 residues. CDR1 is LGHDT, CDR2 YNNKEL, per germline (reference sequence). Trimming removed 4 bases at V and 0 bases at J, with 16 bases between. This chain's CDR3 is CASSPSRRLNSYEQYF. CDR3 sequence (DNA): TGTGCCAGCAGCCCGAGCCGCAGGCTAAACTCCTACGAGCAGTACTTC.